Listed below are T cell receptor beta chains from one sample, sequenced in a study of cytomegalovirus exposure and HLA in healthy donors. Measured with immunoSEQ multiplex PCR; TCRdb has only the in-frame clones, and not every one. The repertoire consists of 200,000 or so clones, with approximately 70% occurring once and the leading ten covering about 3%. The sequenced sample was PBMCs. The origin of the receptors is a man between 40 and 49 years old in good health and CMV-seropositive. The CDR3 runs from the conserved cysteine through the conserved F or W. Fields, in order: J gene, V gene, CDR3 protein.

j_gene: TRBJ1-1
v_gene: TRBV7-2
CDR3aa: CASSRDPGQGLLNTEAFF

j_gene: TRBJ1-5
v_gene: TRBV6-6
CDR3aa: CASSYSGGRNNQPQHF

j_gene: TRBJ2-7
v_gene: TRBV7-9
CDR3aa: CSSSLGAGGLSYEQYF

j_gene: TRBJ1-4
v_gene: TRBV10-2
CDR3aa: CASSETQGGDEKLFF

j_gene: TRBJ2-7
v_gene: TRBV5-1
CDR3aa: CASSPPSGGYEQYF

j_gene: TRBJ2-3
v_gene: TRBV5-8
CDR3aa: CASSLGDSHTDTQYF

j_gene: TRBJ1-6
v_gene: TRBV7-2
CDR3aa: CATPDYTGGSPLHF

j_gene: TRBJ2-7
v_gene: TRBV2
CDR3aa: CASSVQPRGRVSYEQYF

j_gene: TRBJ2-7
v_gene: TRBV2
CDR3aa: CASSEGRMYEQYF

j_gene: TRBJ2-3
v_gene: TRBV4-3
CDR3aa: CASSQELAGSTDTQYF

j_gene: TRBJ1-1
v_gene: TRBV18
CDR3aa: CASSSTENTEAFF

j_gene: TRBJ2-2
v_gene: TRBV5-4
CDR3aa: CASSMGLAGGHTGELFF

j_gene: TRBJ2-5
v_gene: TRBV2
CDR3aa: CASSEGGSGQETQYF

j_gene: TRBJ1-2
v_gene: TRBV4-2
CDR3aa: CASSQQRQYLPYGYTF

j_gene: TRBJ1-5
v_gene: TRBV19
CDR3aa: CASSVGYSNQPQHF

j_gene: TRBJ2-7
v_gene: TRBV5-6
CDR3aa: CASSYRGTGGHEQYF

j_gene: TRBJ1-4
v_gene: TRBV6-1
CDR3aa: CASSDVLGRGEKLFF